The sequence of this TCR beta chain was determined in a study of beta chain features in type 1 diabetes. The CDR3 spans 14 residues. Germline loops: CDR1 SQVTM, CDR2 ANQGSEA. Trimming took off 7 bases at V and 5 bases at J, with 19 bases between the two ends. Every donor had blood drawn once into heparin, around 120 mL on average. CD45RO/CCR7/CD25/CD127/CD95/CD27 sorting isolated CD4+ naive, central memory, regulatory and stem cell-like memory cells. Sequenced material consisted of expressed TCRB transcripts (all of the isolated RNA was reverse transcribed). The protocol was immunoSEQ multiplex PCR, while the TCRdb copy is restricted to in-frame clones and leaves out a portion. The sample lists about 930,000 clones; 17% were seen once.

This TCR derives from a woman younger than 35 in good health. The chain links TRBV29-1 to TRBJ2-3; a possible D gene is TRBD1 (6 bases). Input material: naive CD4+ T cells from blood. The CDR3 reads CSGRSQGYGDTQYF. The CDR3 bases are TGCAGCGGAAGATCACAGGGATACGGAGATACGCAGTATTTT.